The 32 T cell receptor beta chains in this list originate from one sample, sequenced in a study of blood T cell repertoires in COVID-19. The data were produced by immunoSEQ multiplex PCR, yet TCRdb's version contains in-frame clones alone and is incomplete. The sample yields 70,000 or so clones, just under 80% seen once. The sequencing input was peripheral blood. Source of these receptors: a human donor in a cohort sampled during active COVID-19.

The genes are TRBV7-9 and TRBJ1-2; 7 bases are a match to TRBD1. The V segment lost 0 bases and the J segment 6 bases; nucleotides outside the gene matches: 4. The CDR3 consists of 14 residues. Looked up from germline, CDR1 is SEHNR and CDR2 is FQNEAQ (reference sequence). In DNA form, the CDR3 reads TGTGCCAGCAGCTTAGCGGCGACAGGGAATGGCTACACCTTC. Translating it yields CASSLAATGNGYTF. Filled out from reference TRBV7-9 and TRBJ1-2, the complete variable domain reads DTGVSQNPRHKITKRGQNVTFRCDPISEHNRLYWYRQTLGQGPEFLTYFQNEAQLEKSRLLSDRFSAERPKGSFSTLEIQRTEQGDSAMYLCASSLAATGNGYTFGSGTRLTVV.

The chain uses TRBV7-9 and TRBJ1-2; D call uncertain. With 3 bases removed from V and 9 bases from J, the gap between germline ends came to 20 bases. CDR1 is SEHNR and CDR2 is FQNEAQ in the germline V gene (reference sequence). The CDR3 is 15 residues long. In DNA form, the CDR3 reads TGTGCCAGCAGCTTCGAATCCTTAGTATTGGTACGCTACACCTTC. It specifies CASSFESLVLVRYTF.

This chain's CDR3 is CASSRAVGGYEQYF. Written as DNA, the CDR3 is TGCGCCAGCTCCCGAGCGGTCGGGGGTTACGAGCAGTACTTC. The chain recombines TRBV10-1 with TRBJ2-7; possible D gene TRBD2, 6 bases. Trimming pared 8 bases from V and 4 bases from J, leaving 18 bases between. The V gene's germline CDR1 is WNHNN and CDR2 SYGVQD (reference sequence). This CDR3 spans 14 amino acids.

The CDR3 spells CASRRQGLGEQYF. Written as DNA, the CDR3 is TGTGCCAGCAGGCGGCAGGGCCTAGGGGAGCAGTACTTC. The chain joins TRBV3-1 (or the pseudogene TRBV3-2) to TRBJ2-7, with D possibly being TRBD1 (5 bases). Looked up from germline, CDR1 is LGHDT and CDR2 is YNNKEL (reference sequence). The germline V and J ends were trimmed by 6 bases and 7 bases, with 16 bases remaining between them. The CDR3 is 13 amino acids.

A few counts support this clone. The gene calls are TRBV11-2 and TRBJ2-3, with a tentative D call TRBD2 (5 bases). Trimming shortened V by 1 base and J by 2 bases, and 10 bases separated the two germline ends. The CDR3 covers 15 residues. Germline CDR1 SGHAT, CDR2 FQNNGV. CDR3 sequence: CASSLAAGPTDTQYF. DNA of the CDR3: TGTGCCAGCAGCTTAGCGGCGGGCCCCACAGATACGCAGTATTTT.

The genes are TRBV30 and TRBJ2-2; perhaps TRBD1 as D (5 bases). CDR3 length: 13 residues. Germline CDR1 is GTSNPN and CDR2 is SVGIG (reference sequence). Trimming shortened V by 4 bases and J by 5 bases, and 11 bases separated the two germline ends. CDR3 nucleotides: TGTGCCTGGATGGCAGGGTTAACCGGGGAGCTGTTTTTT. Residues: CAWMAGLTGELFF.

The chain links TRBV27 to TRBJ2-3, with 8 bases lining up with TRBD2. The CDR3 is made up of 11 amino acids. The V gene's germline CDR1 is MNHEY and CDR2 SMNVEV (reference sequence). V gave up 6 bases and J gave up 13 bases; unmatched junction bases: 6. The chain's CDR3 is CASRLGTSEYF. The CDR3 DNA follows: TGTGCCAGCAGATTAGGGACTAGTGAGTATTTT.

The genes are TRBV6-5 and TRBJ2-5, with 8 nucleotides matching TRBD1. V lost 6 bases to trimming and J lost 5 bases; unmatched junction nucleotides: 8. CDR1 and CDR2 from the germline V gene are MNHEY and SVGAGI. CDR3 length equals 14 residues. The CDR3 DNA reads as TGTGCCAGCAGGAAAGGACAGGGTCCGGAGACCCAGTACTTC. Protein product: CASRKGQGPETQYF.

This rearrangement joins TRBV24-1 to TRBJ2-2, with 8 bases lining up with TRBD1. Looked up from germline, CDR1 is KGHDR and CDR2 is SFDVKD. V dropped 10 bases and J dropped 4; count of bases not matched to a gene: 7. The CDR3 runs to 14 residues. This chain's CDR3 is CATTQGVSTGELFF. In DNA, the CDR3 is TGTGCCACTACACAGGGGGTGTCCACCGGGGAGCTGTTTTTT.

The chain employs TRBV5-1 and TRBJ1-3, with TRBD1 identical over 7 bases. The CDR3 spans 17 residues. The germline V gene encodes CDR1 SGHRS and CDR2 YFSETQ. The ends lost 4 bases at V and 0 bases at J; junction bases unmatched: 10. The CDR3 DNA sequence: TGCGCCAGCAGCCTGGTCGAGGGGGCCTTCTCTGGAAACACCATATATTTT. This gives the protein CASSLVEGAFSGNTIYF.

This chain links TRBV5-6 with TRBJ1-2, with 7 nucleotides matching TRBD1. V was pared by 2 bases and J by 7 bases, with 8 bases of the junction left unmatched. This CDR3 contains 14 residues. Germline values: CDR1 SGHDT, CDR2 YYEEEE. CDR3 region: CASSFGQAPFGYTF. The CDR3 bases are TGTGCCAGCAGCTTCGGACAGGCACCCTTTGGCTACACCTTC. The entire variable domain, with the rest obtained from reference TRBV5-6 and TRBJ1-2, is as follows: DAGVTQSPTHLIKTRGQQVTLRCSPKSGHDTVSWYQQALGQGPQFIFQYYEEEERQRGNFPDRFSGHQFPNYSSELNVNALLLGDSALYLCASSFGQAPFGYTFGSGTRLTVV.

The genes are TRBV4-2 and TRBJ2-1; 14 positions agree with TRBD2. The J segment lost 7 bases and the V segment lost 1 base, leaving 12 bases of the junction unmatched. The CDR3 is 19 amino acids. Germline CDR1 and CDR2: LGHNA and YNFKEQ. The CDR3 bases are TGTGCCAGCAGCCAAGCCCCGAATTCCGGGACTAGCGGGAGAAATGAGCAGTTCTTC. This gives the protein CASSQAPNSGTSGRNEQFF.

V is TRBV5-8 and J is TRBJ2-2, with D possibly matching TRBD1 (6 bases). Germline values: CDR1 SGHTS, CDR2 YDEGEE. This CDR3 is built from 14 residues. Trimming stripped 4 bases from V and 7 bases from J, with 14 bases between. In DNA, the CDR3 is TGTGCCAGCAGCCACCTAGAGGGGGTCGGGGAGCTGTTTTTT. The encoded protein is CASSHLEGVGELFF. The whole variable domain, filled in from reference TRBV5-8 and TRBJ2-2, reads EAGVTQSPTHLIKTRGQQATLRCSPISGHTSVYWYQQALGLGLQFLLWYDEGEERNRGNFPPRFSGRQFPNYSSELNVNALELEDSALYLCASSHLEGVGELFFGEGSRLTVL.

The V call is TRBV30, the J call TRBJ1-2; no clear D. Germline V gene lookup returns CDR1 GTSNPN and CDR2 SVGIG (reference sequence). The CDR3 has 13 amino acids. V lost 0 bases, J lost 3 bases, and 8 bases lay in between. CDR3 residues: CAWSVRADYGYTF. CDR3 sequence (DNA): TGTGCCTGGAGTGTGAGGGCTGACTATGGCTACACCTTC.

In this sample, this clone turned up once. This chain uses TRBV3-1 (or the pseudogene TRBV3-2) with TRBJ1-1, with no clear D. Germline lookup yields CDR1 LGHDT and CDR2 YNNKEL (reference sequence). The ends were cut back, 4 bases at V and 4 bases at J, with 10 bases in the middle. The CDR3 totals 13 residues. This CDR3 reads CASSPSGGTEAFF. CDR3 DNA sequence: TGTGCCAGCAGCCCCAGCGGTGGCACTGAAGCTTTCTTT.

This chain connects TRBV28 to TRBJ2-3, with a weak D call TRBD2 (6 bases). V lost 7 bases and J lost 4, with 15 bases in between. Germline CDR1 MDHEN, CDR2 SYDVKM. CDR3 length equals 14 residues. CDR3 in DNA: TGTGCCAGCACCCCGGGGTGGGGGGCAGATACGCAGTATTTT. Its translation: CASTPGWGADTQYF. Combining the CDR3 with reference TRBV28 and TRBJ2-3 gives the whole variable domain DVKVTQSSRYLVKRTGEKVFLECVQDMDHENMFWYRQDPGLGLRLIYFSYDVKMKEKGDIPEGYSVSREKKERFSLILESASTNQTSMYLCASTPGWGADTQYFGPGTRLTVL.

The chain recombines TRBV5-1 with TRBJ2-7; D is perhaps TRBD2 (5 bases). The CDR3 consists of 15 residues. Germline loops: CDR1 SGHRS, CDR2 YFSETQ. The V and J ends lost 4 bases and 5 bases respectively, with 19 bases between them. In DNA form, the CDR3 reads TGCGCCAGCAGCGGCGAGGGCCTGGGAAGTGACGAGCAGTACTTC. This gives the protein CASSGEGLGSDEQYF.

V is TRBV10-3 and J is TRBJ1-5; a possible D gene is TRBD1 (5 bases). Trimming pared 3 bases from V and 0 bases from J, leaving 9 bases between. The CDR3 length is 15 residues. CDR1 and CDR2 from the germline V gene are ENHRY and SYGVKD. The CDR3 sequence: CAISEQANSNQPQHF. Here the CDR3 DNA reads TGTGCCATCAGTGAACAGGCTAATAGCAATCAGCCCCAGCATTTT.

The chain carries TRBV5-1 and TRBJ1-1; TRBD1 might be the D (5 bases). The CDR3 extends over 15 amino acids. Germline-derived CDR1 and CDR2 are SGHRS and YFSETQ. The ends were cut back, 3 bases at V and 0 bases at J, with 12 bases in the middle. The CDR3 region has the DNA TGCGCCAGCAGCTCCCAGACGACAGTGAACACTGAAGCTTTCTTT. Its protein product is CASSSQTTVNTEAFF.

The sample holds a few counts of this clone. V usage is TRBV5-1 and J usage is TRBJ2-1, with 8 bases aligning to TRBD1. The CDR3 totals 17 residues. Germline V lookup: CDR1 SGHRS, CDR2 YFSETQ. V dropped 0 bases and J dropped 9; count of bases not matched to a gene: 14. The CDR3 DNA reads TGCGCCAGCAGCTTGGGTGTGAATGGACAGGGCGAGGTTGAGCAGTTCTTC. Residues: CASSLGVNGQGEVEQFF.

For the CDR3, the DNA is TGTGCCAGCAGTCCACAGTATCAAGGGGCCGAAGCTTTCTTT. This encodes CASSPQYQGAEAFF. The J gene is TRBJ1-1, the V gene TRBV28; TRBD1 is a possible D gene (5 bases). The CDR3 is 14 residues long. V was cut by 5 bases and J by 8 bases, with 18 bases left in between. Germline CDR1 is MDHEN and CDR2 is SYDVKM.

This rearrangement joins TRBV2 to TRBJ2-4, with D possibly being TRBD2 (6 bases). V lost 1 base and J lost 8, with 15 bases in between. Germline V gene sequence: CDR1 SNHLY, CDR2 FYNNEI. This CDR3 has 15 residues. For the CDR3, the DNA is TGTGCCAGCAGTGAAGGTGAGGCATCGGGGGACATTCAGTACTTC. This translates into CASSEGEASGDIQYF.

The chain carries TRBV28 and TRBJ1-6; 12 bases agree with TRBD1. The CDR3 extends over 17 amino acids. V trimming: 6 bases; J trimming: 7 bases; junction bases outside the gene matches: 10. CDR1 MDHEN and CDR2 SYDVKM come from the germline V gene. The CDR3 sequence is CASRGGQGAFWNSPLHF. CDR3 DNA: TGTGCCAGCAGGGGGGGACAGGGGGCGTTTTGGAATTCACCCCTCCACTTT.

This clone appeared once. The V and J genes are TRBV4-1 and TRBJ1-2; D possibly corresponds to TRBD1 (5 bases). Trimming pared 0 bases from V and 0 bases from J, leaving 11 bases between. The CDR3 consists of 16 residues. Germline V gene lookup returns CDR1 MGHRA and CDR2 YSYEKL. The CDR3 is CASSQDPGGTNYGYTF. Written as DNA, the CDR3 is TGCGCCAGCAGCCAAGACCCCGGGGGGACTAACTATGGCTACACCTTC.

CDR3 region: CASSVASRTGPNQPQHF. In DNA form, the CDR3 reads TGTGCCAGCAGCGTAGCCTCTCGGACAGGGCCGAATCAGCCCCAGCATTTT. The chain combines TRBV9 with TRBJ1-5; 8 bases line up with TRBD1. Germline-derived CDR1 and CDR2 are SGDLS and YYNGEE. This CDR3 is 17 amino acids long. The trim removed 0 bases at V and 4 bases at J, leaving 9 bases unmatched.

This clone appeared a few times. The gene calls are TRBV6-2 or TRBV6-3 and TRBJ1-2, with D possibly being TRBD1 (5 bases). The CDR3 runs to 14 residues. Trimming cost V 5 bases and J 4 bases, with 14 bases left between them. Per germline, CDR1 MNHEY and CDR2 SVGEGT. The CDR3 bases are TGTGCCAGCAGTCGGAATGCGGGGCCCTATGGCTACACCTTC. Residues: CASSRNAGPYGYTF.

This chain connects TRBV7-6 to TRBJ2-5; 12 bases map to TRBD1. J lost 5 bases, V lost 1 base, and 2 bases had no gene match. CDR1 is SGHVS, CDR2 FNYEAQ, per germline. The length of the CDR3 is 15 residues. CDR3 sequence: CASSLGDRGLETQYF. CDR3 nucleotide sequence: TGTGCCAGCAGCTTAGGGGACAGGGGGCTGGAGACCCAGTACTTC.

V is TRBV28 and J is TRBJ1-5, with D possibly matching TRBD1 (6 bases). Trimming took off 7 bases at V and 0 bases at J, with 13 bases between the two ends. CDR1 is MDHEN and CDR2 is SYDVKM in the germline V gene. This CDR3 is built from 15 residues. This chain's CDR3 is CASKGGGYSNQPQHF. In DNA form, the CDR3 reads TGTGCCAGCAAGGGGGGAGGGTATAGCAATCAGCCCCAGCATTTT.

The chain is built from TRBV7-2 and TRBJ1-3; D is unresolved. This CDR3 has 15 amino acids. The V end was cut by 3 bases, the J end by 2 bases, with 11 bases between. Germline assignment: CDR1 SGHTA and CDR2 FQGNSA. CDR3 sequence reads: CASSFKSLAGNTIYF. CDR3 in DNA: TGTGCCAGCAGCTTTAAGAGTTTGGCTGGAAACACCATATATTTT.

This sequence joins TRBV30 and TRBJ2-1; TRBD1 is a possible D gene (5 bases). The germline V and J ends were trimmed by 1 base and 4 bases, with 11 bases remaining between them. The CDR3 totals 14 residues. From germline, CDR1 is GTSNPN and CDR2 SVGIG (reference sequence). The CDR3 sequence is CAWSEGAGYNEQFF. In DNA, the CDR3 is TGTGCCTGGAGTGAAGGGGCAGGGTACAATGAGCAGTTCTTC.

Here the CDR3 reads CASSHPRTDNNEQFF. Here the CDR3 DNA reads TGTGCCAGCAGCCACCCTCGCACAGATAACAATGAGCAGTTCTTC. This rearrangement joins TRBV11-2 to TRBJ2-1; D unresolved. The CDR3 spans 15 residues. V was clipped by 5 bases and J by 5 bases, with 16 bases between them. From germline, CDR1 is SGHAT and CDR2 FQNNGV.

This rearrangement joins TRBV7-6 to TRBJ2-7; 10 bases match TRBD2. The V gene's germline CDR1 is SGHVS and CDR2 FNYEAQ. The CDR3 spans 14 residues. The V segment lost 4 bases and the J segment 4 bases; nucleotides outside the gene matches: 4. Here the CDR3 DNA reads TGTGCCAGCAGCTCCTCGACTAGCGGGTACGAGCAGTACTTC. As protein: CASSSSTSGYEQYF.